This T cell receptor (beta chain) is drawn from a study of T cell repertoires in cytomegalovirus infection (dated by TCRdb to between 2019 and 2020). General notes on the study: Peptide stimulations targeted recently identified HLA-C-restricted CMV epitopes, whose presentation resists viral immunomodulation, together with well-studied HLA-B-restricted epitopes. The HLA type of each donor mattered for the analysis, because public TCR beta signatures pointed to carriage of CMV infection along with the matching HLA type. General conclusions and limits of the study: The ex vivo response was dominated by HLA-C-restricted CMV-specific TCR beta clonotypes, which also provided the single most frequent clonotype in two of eight donors. Carriers of CMV infection plus the relevant HLA type were discriminated by the cumulative frequency of public TCR beta family members in the study cohort and in an independent roughly 370-donor cohort.

Spanning cysteine to phenylalanine, the CDR3 consists of 14 amino acids. The CDR3 DNA has 42 bases and is translated from base 1. The germline V gene yields LGHNT for CDR1 and FRNRAP for CDR2. V and J are trimmed by 4 bases and 0 bases, and the gene matches miss 2 bases of the junction. The treatment or condition label on this specimen signifies: in vitro stimulation with specific CMV peptide epitopes to enrich CMV-specific T cells. The sequencer listed for this sample is Illumina HiSeq 1500. TCRdb redid the processing of the public reads, applying fastp at Q25 and MiXCR, and retained in-frame beta chains. Merged by CDR3 protein, the rows form single entries marked with the most common genes and DNA. The sample yields about a million distinct CDR3 sequences; 30% to 40% were counted once. Roughly an eighth of the sample goes to the ten largest clones. On this clonotype: Its recognized antigen is unknown. The input lacks base qualities; no much larger clone sits a single base away.

The V and J genes are TRBV12-5 and TRBJ2-7; 8 central bases correspond to TRBD1. The receptor comes from a human donor in good health (CMV status not recorded). Some clones in this sample may be carry-over from other donors' samples. Material: cultured CD8+ T cells from PBMCs, obtained from culture after CMV antigen stimulation. The CDR3 corresponds to CASGWTGTSYEQYF. The DNA is as follows: TGTGCTAGTGGTTGGACAGGGACCTCCTACGAGCAGTACTTC.